This is a list of T cell receptor beta chains from one sample in a study of shared clonotypes between healthy human individuals. Clones were read by immunoSEQ multiplex PCR, and TCRdb kept only the in-frame ones, dropping some. The sample gives about half a million clones, about 85% of which show up once; approximately 13% is in the top ten. Sequenced input: PBMCs. The receptors shown here come from a woman in her forties in good health. Some clones in this sample may be carry-over from other donors' samples. The CDR3 runs from the conserved cysteine through the conserved F or W. Where a row states a size, it is once, few, many or the class of an expanded clone; other rows omit it.

cdr3_aa clone_size cdr3_length j_call v_call
CASSPGAPLEAFF - 13 TRBJ1-1 TRBV18
CASSARLAGVQNEQFF - 16 TRBJ2-1 TRBV28
CASSDPEGYTF - 11 TRBJ1-2 TRBV28
CASSSGDRGSGELFF - 15 TRBJ2-2 TRBV5-1
CASSLVSGTDNEQLF - 15 TRBJ2-1 TRBV7-7
CASRMDRSSTDTQYF - 15 TRBJ2-3 TRBV19
CASIPIIGSPLHF few 13 TRBJ1-6 TRBV2
CASSGQFSGYTF - 12 TRBJ1-2 TRBV28
CASRGTSGGSTDTQYF - 16 TRBJ2-3 TRBV2
CASGEGGTGVPTNEKLFF - 18 TRBJ1-4 TRBV28
CASSPRVFPAGDEQCF - 16 TRBJ2-7 TRBV18
CASTRQGAFGANVLTF - 16 TRBJ2-6 TRBV28
CASSLSPGPYETQYF - 15 TRBJ2-5 TRBV7-3
CASSIRGGDTEAFF - 14 TRBJ1-1 TRBV19
CASSRDLHSGNTIYF - 15 TRBJ1-3 TRBV6-5
CASVRAGTNTGELFF - 15 TRBJ2-2 TRBV7-9
CAIRRTSANTGELFF - 15 TRBJ2-2 TRBV10-3
CASSAEGLVYNEQFF - 15 TRBJ2-1 TRBV9
CASGLGGNTYNEQFF - 15 TRBJ2-1 TRBV5-1
CASSQSGLRGTQYF - 14 TRBJ2-3 TRBV7-2
CASSPKPGGIYEQYF - 15 TRBJ2-7 TRBV9
CASSLAGASNNEQFF - 15 TRBJ2-1 TRBV5-1
CASSLYAGARYEQYF - 15 TRBJ2-7 TRBV11-2
CASSPLHNTEAFF - 13 TRBJ1-1 TRBV7-9
CASSYGPIYGYTF - 13 TRBJ1-2 TRBV6-6
CASSQASGGNQPQHF - 15 TRBJ1-5 TRBV4-1
CASSIDPADTQYF - 13 TRBJ2-3 TRBV19
CASSLGRGAIYGYTF - 15 TRBJ1-2 TRBV7-8
CASSESLKLFF once 11 TRBJ1-4 TRBV2
CASAAAISTDTQYF - 14 TRBJ2-3 TRBV7-9
CASSATLGDRVFGYTF - 16 TRBJ1-2 TRBV6-1
CASIRESTGELFF - 13 TRBJ2-2 TRBV28
CASGGWDSTNEKLFF - 15 TRBJ1-4 TRBV28
CASRGTGGNEQYF - 13 TRBJ2-7 TRBV6-5
CASSVGPSPDYEQYF - 15 TRBJ2-7 TRBV9